These T cell receptor beta chains were read from a single sample in a study of immune evolution from preneoplasia to lung adenocarcinoma. TCRdb's table, derived via immunoSEQ multiplex PCR, lists solely in-frame clones and lacks some. This sample has tens of thousands of clones; roughly 76% occur once, and the top ten carry around 6%. Sequences were obtained from FFPE invasive lung adenocarcinoma tissue. The source of these receptors is a person between 60 and 69 years old with lung adenocarcinoma. CDR3s include the opening cysteine and the closing phenylalanine or tryptophan. D genes are given only for firm matches. Clone size is stated in some rows and not others, as once, few, many or a class when expanded.

clone_size j_call v_call d_call cdr3_length cdr3_aa cdr3_nt
. TRBJ2-2 TRBV19 . 14 CATKTWEGAGELFF TGTGCCACTAAGACGTGGGAGGGGGCCGGGGAGCTGTTTTTT
few TRBJ2-1 TRBV7-2 . 13 CASSSTPGNEQFF TGTGCCAGCAGTAGTACCCCGGGGAATGAGCAGTTCTTC
. TRBJ1-5 TRBV18 . 19 CASSKGVGGVGYSNQPQHF TGTGCCAGCTCAAAAGGGGTAGGAGGGGTAGGATATAGCAATCAGCCCCAGCATTTT
. TRBJ1-3 TRBV15 TRBD1 19 CATSRHTSGTGYSGNTIYF TGTGCCACCAGCAGACACACCAGCGGGACAGGGTACTCTGGAAACACCATATATTTT
. TRBJ2-7 TRBV28 . 11 CASSPRYEQYF TGTGCCAGCAGTCCCCGGTACGAGCAGTACTTC
few TRBJ1-2 TRBV5-1 . 14 CASSHESANYGYTF TGCGCCAGCAGCCATGAATCAGCTAACTATGGCTACACCTTC
. TRBJ1-1 TRBV7-9 . 12 CASSTQGSEAFF TGTGCCAGCAGCACCCAGGGGTCTGAAGCTTTCTTT
. TRBJ2-1 TRBV2 . 15 CASSKGPSSYNEQFF TGTGCCAGCAGTAAGGGTCCGAGCTCCTACAATGAGCAGTTCTTC
. TRBJ2-1 TRBV6-1 . 13 CASSGQAYNEQFF TGTGCCAGCAGTGGACAGGCTTACAATGAGCAGTTCTTC
. TRBJ2-6 TRBV30 TRBD1 16 CACGDSFSSGANVLTF TGTGCCTGCGGGGACAGTTTTTCCTCTGGGGCCAACGTCCTGACTTTC
once TRBJ2-1 TRBV10-1 TRBD1 13 CASSLQGASEQFF TGCGCCAGCAGCTTACAGGGGGCTAGTGAGCAGTTCTTC
. TRBJ2-7 TRBV7-9 TRBD2 14 CASTLAGGIMEQYF TGTGCCAGCACGCTAGCGGGAGGGATCATGGAGCAGTACTTC
. TRBJ2-1 TRBV18 . 16 CASSPAHSGGYNEQFF TGTGCCAGCTCACCAGCCCATAGCGGAGGGTACAATGAGCAGTTCTTC
. TRBJ1-5 TRBV6-1 . 14 CASKAGFSNQPQHF TGTGCCAGCAAGGCCGGGTTTAGCAATCAGCCCCAGCATTTT
. TRBJ2-1 TRBV5-1 . 14 CASRGEGRHNEQFF TGCGCCAGCAGAGGAGAGGGCCGCCACAATGAGCAGTTCTTC
medium-sized TRBJ1-4 TRBV9 . 14 CASSATTYGEKLFF TGTGCCAGCAGCGCGACAACCTATGGTGAAAAACTGTTTTTT
. TRBJ2-1 TRBV6-1 . 14 CASSEGWSYNEQFF TGTGCCAGCAGTGAAGGCTGGAGCTACAATGAGCAGTTCTTC
few TRBJ2-7 TRBV6-5 TRBD1 14 CASKGQGRQAEQYF TGTGCCAGCAAAGGACAGGGGAGACAGGCCGAGCAGTACTTC
. TRBJ1-5 TRBV27 TRBD1 16 CASSPRQGLSNQPQHF TGTGCCAGCAGTCCCAGACAGGGCTTAAGCAATCAGCCCCAGCATTTT
. TRBJ1-2 TRBV7-2 . 16 CASSPTGSFKKYGYTF TGTGCCAGCAGCCCTACGGGGTCCTTTAAGAAGTATGGCTACACCTTC
few TRBJ2-1 TRBV5-1 . 10 CSGQFNEQFF TGCTCCGGACAGTTCAATGAGCAGTTCTTC
. TRBJ2-7 TRBV7-8 TRBD2 14 CASSPRGGGNEQYF TGTGCCAGCAGCCCCCGGGGGGGAGGGAACGAGCAGTACTTC
few TRBJ2-4 TRBV14 . 18 CASSQEAHRDLAKNIQYF TGTGCCAGCAGCCAAGAAGCCCACAGAGACTTAGCCAAAAACATTCAGTACTTC
. TRBJ2-5 TRBV29-1 TRBD1 13 CSVRDRGQETQYF TGCAGCGTCCGGGACAGGGGCCAAGAGACCCAGTACTTC
. TRBJ2-7 TRBV7-9 TRBD2 14 CASTRTSGSYEQYF TGTGCCAGCACCCGGACTAGCGGGAGTTACGAGCAGTACTTC
. TRBJ2-1 TRBV2 TRBD1 15 CASRIDRAQYNEQFF TGTGCCAGCAGAATTGACAGGGCCCAATACAATGAGCAGTTCTTC
. TRBJ2-7 TRBV30 . 13 CAWEGDLKGAQYF TGTGCCTGGGAAGGCGACCTGAAAGGGGCGCAGTACTTC
. TRBJ1-1 TRBV18 . 12 CASSQGDTEAFF TGTGCCAGCTCCCAAGGGGATACTGAAGCTTTCTTT
. TRBJ2-5 TRBV28 TRBD2 15 CASSPRLAGGETQYF TGTGCCAGCAGCCCGAGACTAGCGGGAGGTGAGACCCAGTACTTC
. TRBJ2-7 TRBV7-2 . 13 CASSVDTGSEQYF TGTGCCAGCAGCGTAGACACGGGGAGTGAGCAGTACTTC
. TRBJ2-7 TRBV15 . 11 CATLLVREQYF TGTGCCACCCTCCTTGTAAGAGAGCAGTACTTC
few TRBJ2-3 TRBV10-3 TRBD2 15 CAISEGSGSTDTQYF TGTGCCATCAGTGAGGGTAGCGGGAGCACAGATACGCAGTATTTT
. TRBJ2-1 TRBV18 TRBD2 15 CASSMGLAKYNEQFF TGTGCCAGCTCAATGGGACTAGCCAAATACAATGAGCAGTTCTTC
. TRBJ1-1 TRBV15 . 14 CATSREQRNTEAFF TGTGCCACCAGCAGGGAACAGAGGAACACTGAAGCTTTCTTT
. TRBJ2-5 TRBV7-3 . 11 CAREAVETQYF TGTGCCCGCGAGGCGGTGGAGACCCAGTACTTC
medium-sized TRBJ1-3 TRBV29-1 . 14 CSVGETSSGNTIYF TGCAGCGTTGGGGAGACAAGCTCTGGAAACACCATATATTTT
. TRBJ1-5 TRBV6-6 TRBD1 15 CASKGTGDSNQPQHF TGTGCCAGCAAAGGGACAGGGGACTCCAATCAGCCCCAGCATTTT
. TRBJ1-4 TRBV28 TRBD1 16 CASRLPTGTGAEKLFF TGTGCCAGCCGCCTTCCTACCGGGACAGGGGCAGAAAAACTGTTTTTT
. TRBJ2-3 TRBV18 . 15 CASSPGGGLGDTQYF TGTGCCAGCTCCCCGGGTGGCGGACTGGGGGATACGCAGTATTTT
. TRBJ2-3 TRBV5-5 . 14 CASRYRQDTDTQYF TGTGCCAGCAGGTATAGACAGGACACAGATACGCAGTATTTT
. TRBJ1-2 TRBV13 . 15 CASSLGQGRAYGYTF TGTGCCAGCAGCTTAGGCCAGGGGAGGGCCTATGGCTACACCTTC
. TRBJ2-1 TRBV4-3 TRBD2 15 CASRPGTSSYNEQFF TGCGCCAGCAGACCCGGGACTAGCTCCTACAATGAGCAGTTCTTC
. TRBJ2-5 TRBV19 . 14 CASSNQGTQETQYF TGTGCCAGTAGTAACCAGGGCACGCAAGAGACCCAGTACTTC
. TRBJ2-1 TRBV11-3 TRBD1 15 CASSLRGTGGNEQFF TGTGCCAGCAGCTTACGCGGGACAGGGGGCAATGAGCAGTTCTTC
few TRBJ2-5 TRBV18 . 19 CASSPTSSPAPQYQETQYF TGTGCCAGCTCACCAACATCGTCCCCCGCCCCCCAGTACCAAGAGACCCAGTACTTC
. TRBJ2-1 TRBV19 TRBD2 16 CASSPGRPGGNNEQFF TGTGCCAGTAGTCCTGGGAGGCCGGGAGGGAACAATGAGCAGTTCTTC
. TRBJ2-7 TRBV6-1 . 12 CASSESYGPRDF TGTGCCAGCAGTGAATCCTACGGCCCTCGGGACTTC
. TRBJ1-1 TRBV14 TRBD1 16 CASSHRTGGPNTEAFF TGTGCCAGCAGCCACCGCACAGGGGGCCCGAACACTGAAGCTTTCTTT
. TRBJ1-4 TRBV30 . 14 CAWSKGPSNEKLFF TGTGCCTGGAGTAAGGGACCGTCTAATGAAAAACTGTTTTTT
. TRBJ1-1 TRBV21-1 . 16 CARVGGEGFEETEAFF TGTGCCAGAGTAGGGGGCGAGGGGTTTGAGGAGACTGAAGCTTTCTTT
once TRBJ2-7 TRBV7-9 TRBD1 12 CASSKQGNEQYF TGTGCCAGCAGCAAACAGGGGAACGAGCAGTACTTC
. TRBJ2-1 TRBV7-8 TRBD2 16 CASSLGLAGGDNEQFF TGTGCCAGCAGCTTGGGACTAGCGGGAGGCGACAATGAGCAGTTCTTC
. TRBJ1-2 TRBV19 TRBD1 14 CASSRQGTNYGYTF TGTGCCAGTAGCAGACAGGGAACTAACTATGGCTACACCTTC
. TRBJ2-2 TRBV9 . 15 CASSVESLGTGELFF TGTGCCAGCAGCGTAGAGTCCCTCGGCACCGGGGAGCTGTTTTTT
. TRBJ1-2 TRBV15 . 15 CATSRDRSSAYGYTF TGTGCCACCAGCAGAGATCGATCCAGCGCCTATGGCTACACCTTC
. TRBJ2-1 TRBV11-2 . 15 CASSLDPKTRNEQFF TGTGCCAGCAGCTTAGACCCCAAGACTAGGAATGAGCAGTTCTTC
medium-sized TRBJ2-3 TRBV2 TRBD1 15 CASSARGQGGDTQYF TGTGCCAGCAGTGCCCGGGGACAGGGAGGAGATACGCAGTATTTT
. TRBJ2-1 TRBV28 TRBD2 16 CAAGTSGRLTYNEQFF TGTGCCGCCGGGACTAGCGGGAGACTCACCTACAATGAGCAGTTCTTC
. TRBJ2-5 TRBV5-1 . 14 CASSLMGPAETQYF TGCGCCAGCAGCTTGATGGGACCAGCGGAGACCCAGTACTTC